The 30 T cell receptor beta chains listed next were all sequenced from one sample in a study of T cells in Graves' hyperthyroidism and ophthalmopathy. What was amplified from RNA transcripts were TCR beta CDR3 regions. First-round RT-PCR with HTBI primers amplified the TCR CDR3 region. TCRdb processed the multiplex PCR reads anew with MiXCR; each CDR3 protein has one entry. The data show approximately 400,000 distinct CDR3 sequences, about 15% seen once. The sample consisted of blood. The receptors shown here come from a woman in her thirties with Graves' hyperthyroidism.

The CDR3 region has the DNA TGTGCCACCCAGCCCGGGGCGGCAGATACGCAGTATTTT. Amino acids: CATQPGAADTQYF. This chain links TRBV10-3 with TRBJ2-3; D assignment may be TRBD1 or TRBD2 (5 bases each). V shed 10 bases and J shed 4 bases, with 15 bases lying between them. The germline CDR1 and CDR2 sequences are ENHRY and SYGVKD. The CDR3 runs to 13 residues.

CDR3 region: CSVDQVGELFF. DNA for the CDR3: TGCAGCGTTGATCAGGTCGGGGAGCTGTTTTTT. The chain carries TRBV29-1 and TRBJ2-2; the D is unclear. The CDR3 has 11 residues. Per the germline V gene, CDR1 is SQVTM and CDR2 is ANQGSEA. Trimming pared 3 bases from V and 7 bases from J, leaving 6 bases between.

The chain carries TRBV7-9 and TRBJ2-1; tentatively, D is TRBD2 (5 bases). This CDR3 region has 14 residues. Germline CDR1 is SEHNR and CDR2 is FQNEAQ (reference sequence). V gave up 1 base and J gave up 9 bases, with 13 bases separating them. The CDR3 loop is CASSLVLVGSEQFF. In nucleotides, the CDR3 is TGTGCCAGCAGCTTAGTACTAGTTGGTAGTGAGCAGTTCTTC.

This chain uses TRBV28 with TRBJ2-7; D is ambiguous. Per germline, CDR1 MDHEN and CDR2 SYDVKM. V lost 1 base and J 6 bases, leaving 13 bases between the germline ends. The CDR3 consists of 14 residues. DNA of the CDR3: TGTGCCAGCAGTTTATCCTTGAAACGAGGCGAGCAGTACTTC. It translates to CASSLSLKRGEQYF.

Ten or more counts support this clonotype. The V gene is TRBV2, the J gene TRBJ1-1; the D is unclear. The V and J ends lost 4 bases and 1 base respectively, with 7 bases between them. CDR1 is SNHLY, CDR2 FYNNEI, per germline. The CDR3 sequence is 13 residues long. In nucleotides, the CDR3 is TGTGCCAGCAGTGTTCAGGAGAACACTGAAGCTTTCTTT. It specifies CASSVQENTEAFF. Complete variable domain (other parts from reference TRBV2 and TRBJ1-1): EPEVTQTPSHQVTQMGQEVILRCVPISNHLYFYWYRQILGQKVEFLVSFYNNEISEKSEIFDDQFSVERPDGSNFTLKIRSTKLEDSAMYFCASSVQENTEAFFGQGTRLTVV.

V usage is TRBV4-1 and J usage is TRBJ2-1; TRBD2 agrees at 9 bases. V lost 6 bases and J lost 9; bases outside the gene matches: 12. The CDR3 runs 15 residues. In germline, CDR1 is MGHRA, CDR2 YSYEKL. CDR3 residues: CASSQTAGGRGEQFF. For the CDR3, the DNA is TGCGCCAGCAGTCAAACAGCGGGAGGAAGGGGTGAGCAGTTCTTC.

This clonotype was observed a few times. The CDR3 spells CASSLGHSKETQYF. CDR3 DNA sequence: TGTGCCAGCAGCCTAGGTCACTCCAAAGAGACCCAGTACTTC. The rearrangement links TRBV7-2 to TRBJ2-5, with no clear D. V dropped 5 bases and J dropped 3 bases, with 13 bases sitting between them. The CDR3 is 14 amino acids. Germline V gene lookup returns CDR1 SGHTA and CDR2 FQGNSA.

This clonotype was detected many times. This chain connects TRBV20-1 to TRBJ2-3; 9 bases line up with TRBD1. Trimming at V came to 5 bases and at J to 0 bases, leaving 18 bases not matched to a gene. This CDR3 spans 19 amino acids. Germline CDR1 reads DFQATT; CDR2 reads SNEGSKA (reference sequence). The DNA of the CDR3 is TGCAGTGCTCCTTATCTCATTGGACAGGGGCCTCGAAGCACAGATACGCAGTATTTT. Residues: CSAPYLIGQGPRSTDTQYF.

This chain links TRBV5-1 with TRBJ2-5; TRBD2 might be the D (7 bases). The CDR3 extends over 15 amino acids. Trimming pared 2 bases from V and 3 bases from J, leaving 14 bases between. Per germline, CDR1 SGHRS and CDR2 YFSETQ. CDR3 in DNA: TGCGCCAGCAGCTTACAGGGAGGGAAGGAAGAGACCCAGTACTTC. Protein product: CASSLQGGKEETQYF.

This clonotype has a count of ten or more. The chain uses TRBV30 and TRBJ1-6, with 8 bases lining up with TRBD1. Germline V gene lookup returns CDR1 GTSNPN and CDR2 SVGIG (reference sequence). There are 15 residues in the CDR3. V lost 3 bases to trimming and J lost 8 bases; unmatched junction nucleotides: 9. Written as DNA, the CDR3 is TGTGCCTGGAGCCCGGGGGACAGGACATATTCACCCCTCCACTTT. Its protein product is CAWSPGDRTYSPLHF. The full variable domain, completed using reference TRBV30 and TRBJ1-6, is SQTIHQWPATLVQPVGSPLSLECTVEGTSNPNLYWYRQAAGRGLQLLFYSVGIGQISSEVPQNLSASRPQDRQFILSSKKLLLSDSGFYLCAWSPGDRTYSPLHFGNGTRLTVT.

The sample holds many counts of this clonotype. The chain combines TRBV7-2 with TRBJ2-3; D gene unclear. Trimming took 5 bases from V and 6 from J, leaving 9 bases between them. Germline V gene data show CDR1 as SGHTA and CDR2 as FQGNSA. The CDR3 has 12 amino acids. The CDR3 here is CASSPTQDTQYF. In DNA form, the CDR3 reads TGTGCCAGCAGCCCAACTCAGGATACGCAGTATTTT.

This clonotype was counted ten times or more. The chain has TRBV6-1 and TRBJ2-3, with 8 bases identical to TRBD2. This CDR3 is built from 15 residues. Unmatched junction bases numbered 6, after V lost 5 bases and J lost 2 bases. Germline assignment: CDR1 MNHNS and CDR2 SASEGT. CDR3 in DNA: TGTGCCAGCAGTTACACGGGAGGGCTCACAGATACGCAGTATTTT. It is translated as CASSYTGGLTDTQYF.

The rearrangement links TRBV18 to TRBJ1-1; D is perhaps TRBD1 (6 bases). Trimming took 3 bases from V and 5 from J, leaving 16 bases between them. The CDR3 loop spans 15 amino acids. Germline assignment: CDR1 KGHSH and CDR2 LQKENI. The CDR3: CASSPAGGVGTEAFF. CDR3 coding DNA: TGTGCCAGCTCACCGGCCGGGGGCGTTGGGACTGAAGCTTTCTTT.

This clonotype was recorded a few times. This chain links TRBV11-2 with TRBJ2-2; 8 bases match TRBD2. The CDR3 extends over 14 amino acids. With V trimmed by 1 base and J by 9 bases, 4 bases remained unmatched. CDR1 is SGHAT, CDR2 FQNNGV, per germline. CDR3 in DNA: TGTGCCAGCAGCTTAGGGGGACTAGTCAGGGAGCTGTTTTTT. It specifies CASSLGGLVRELFF.

The table lists this clonotype with many counts. The chain is built from TRBV12-3 or TRBV12-4 and TRBJ1-5, with D uncertain. V lost 6 bases, J lost 4 bases, and 13 bases lay in between. The CDR3 consists of 14 residues. Here the CDR3 reads CASRGRKGNQPQHF. CDR3 nucleotides: TGTGCCAGCAGGGGCCGAAAAGGGAATCAGCCCCAGCATTTT.

V and J are TRBV6-2 or TRBV6-3 and TRBJ1-5; D not certain. V was cut by 6 bases and J by 3 bases, with 9 bases left in between. Germline loops: CDR1 MNHEY, CDR2 SVGEGT. This CDR3 region has 13 residues. The CDR3 DNA reads as TGTGCCAGCAGAGGAAGGGACAATCAGCCCCAGCATTTT. Translated: CASRGRDNQPQHF.

This clonotype was recorded a few times. The gene calls are TRBV24-1 and TRBJ2-3; possibly TRBD2 for D (5 bases). Germline V gene sequence: CDR1 KGHDR, CDR2 SFDVKD. V lost 3 bases to trimming and J lost 4 bases, with 16 bases between them. The CDR3 is 16 amino acids. CDR3 nucleotide sequence: TGTGCCACCAGTGATCCCGCCGGGGTTGGAGCAGATACGCAGTATTTT. This sequence encodes CATSDPAGVGADTQYF.

Note on this clonotype: The junction departs from germline at one end; a sequencing error may be responsible. The V and J genes are TRBV29-1 and TRBJ2-4; D might be TRBD2 (5 bases). The V gene's germline CDR1 is SQVTM and CDR2 ANQGSEA. The CDR3 has 12 amino acids. CDR3 residues: CSAERGLDIQYF. For the CDR3, the DNA is TGTAGCGCTGAAAGAGGCCTGGACATTCAGTACTTC.

The chain employs TRBV28 and TRBJ1-5; possibly TRBD1 for D (6 bases). The CDR3 consists of 18 residues. Trimming removed 6 bases from V and 11 bases from J, with 32 bases in between. Germline-derived CDR1 and CDR2 are MDHEN and SYDVKM. The CDR3 is CASSPSTSQRGFKRAQHF. The CDR3 region has the DNA TGTGCCAGCAGCCCATCGACCTCTCAGAGGGGGTTCAAAAGGGCCCAGCATTTT.

V gene TRBV5-1 combines with J gene TRBJ2-1; 8 nucleotides align to TRBD1. CDR3 length equals 15 residues. The trim removed 4 bases at V and 7 bases at J, leaving 10 bases unmatched. CDR1 and CDR2 from the germline V gene are SGHRS and YFSETQ. DNA of the CDR3: TGCGCCAGCAGCCCTACCGGACAGGGCGGGAATGAGCAGTTCTTC. This codes for CASSPTGQGGNEQFF.

This clonotype came up a few times. The rearrangement links TRBV20-1 to TRBJ2-2; 7 bases are shared with TRBD2. CDR1 DFQATT and CDR2 SNEGSKA come from the germline V gene (reference sequence). This CDR3 is built from 13 residues. Trimming removed 3 bases from V and 7 bases from J; junction bases left unmatched: 5. CDR3 in DNA: TGCAGTGCTAGCGGGAGGTCTTACGGGGAGCTGTTTTTT. Translation gives CSASGRSYGELFF.

A few counts support this clonotype. The chain combines TRBV24-1 with TRBJ2-1, with D perhaps matching TRBD2 (6 bases). V was trimmed by 1 base and J by 6 bases, leaving 15 bases between them. This CDR3 has 16 amino acids. Germline V lookup: CDR1 KGHDR, CDR2 SFDVKD. CDR3 DNA sequence: TGTGCCACCAGTGATTTTCCCAATCGGGGGTTCAATGAGCAGTTCTTC. Residues: CATSDFPNRGFNEQFF.

The gene calls are TRBV24-1 and TRBJ1-2, with 7 bases lining up with TRBD1. Germline assignment: CDR1 KGHDR and CDR2 SFDVKD. J lost 6 bases, V lost 9 bases, and 3 bases had no gene match. This CDR3 contains 11 residues. The CDR3 loop reads CATSGGHGYTF. The CDR3 DNA is TGTGCCACCTCAGGGGGGCATGGCTACACCTTC.

This chain connects TRBV20-1 to TRBJ2-5; 11 positions match TRBD2. The CDR3 spans 13 residues. CDR1 and CDR2 (germline): DFQATT, SNEGSKA (reference sequence). V was pared by 4 bases and J by 5 bases, with 3 bases of the junction left unmatched. The DNA for the CDR3 is TGCAGTGCTATAGCGGGGGGGACGGAGACCCAGTACTTC. Its translation: CSAIAGGTETQYF.

In its sample, this clonotype was seen a few times. The chain carries TRBV9 and TRBJ2-7; the D gene is possibly TRBD2 (6 bases). The germline V and J ends were trimmed by 0 bases and 5 bases, with 9 bases remaining between them. Per the germline V gene, CDR1 is SGDLS and CDR2 is YYNGEE. CDR3 length: 13 residues. The CDR3 loop is CASSVGPGDEQYF. DNA for the CDR3: TGTGCCAGCAGCGTAGGTCCGGGGGACGAGCAGTACTTC.

This clonotype was seen ten or more times. The chain couples TRBV11-1 to TRBJ2-5; D perhaps matches TRBD1 (6 bases). The V and J ends lost 4 bases and 2 bases respectively, with 11 bases between them. The CDR3 runs to 14 residues. Germline CDR1 SGHAT, CDR2 FQDESV (reference sequence). CDR3 amino acids: CASSSGTPQETQYF. As DNA, the CDR3 is TGTGCCAGCAGCTCCGGGACACCTCAAGAGACCCAGTACTTC.

This clonotype was seen at least ten times. The chain carries TRBV28 and TRBJ2-4; 7 bases map to TRBD1. V trimming: 4 bases; J trimming: 7 bases; junction bases outside the gene matches: 7. Germline loops: CDR1 MDHEN, CDR2 SYDVKM. The CDR3 spans 14 residues. The CDR3 DNA follows: TGTGCCAGCAGTTCCAAGGGGGCTGAGAACATTCAGTACTTC. It yields the protein CASSSKGAENIQYF.

This clonotype has ten or more counts. V is TRBV30 and J is TRBJ2-7; 7 nucleotides align to TRBD2. CDR3 length: 14 residues. Germline lookup yields CDR1 GTSNPN and CDR2 SVGIG (reference sequence). Unmatched junction bases numbered 4, after V lost 0 bases and J lost 2 bases. The CDR3 sequence is CAWSVEGTTYEQYF. CDR3 nucleotide sequence: TGTGCCTGGAGTGTAGAAGGGACTACCTACGAGCAGTACTTC.

The J gene is TRBJ2-1, the V gene TRBV4-2; 8 positions agree with TRBD1. The CDR3 spans 18 residues. V shed 0 bases and J 4 bases; nucleotides not matched to a gene: 11. CDR1 is LGHNA and CDR2 is YNFKEQ in the germline V gene. CDR3: CASSQEVSRDRPYNEQFF. The CDR3 DNA reads as TGTGCCAGCAGCCAAGAAGTTAGTCGGGACAGGCCTTACAATGAGCAGTTCTTC.

This clonotype turned up a few times. The chain uses TRBV28 and TRBJ1-3, with D unclear. CDR3 length equals 13 residues. V lost 6 bases and J lost 1, with 7 bases in between. The germline gives CDR1 MDHEN, CDR2 SYDVKM. Here the CDR3 reads CASSDRSGNTIYF. Written as DNA, the CDR3 is TGTGCCAGCAGCGATAGGTCTGGAAACACCATATATTTT.